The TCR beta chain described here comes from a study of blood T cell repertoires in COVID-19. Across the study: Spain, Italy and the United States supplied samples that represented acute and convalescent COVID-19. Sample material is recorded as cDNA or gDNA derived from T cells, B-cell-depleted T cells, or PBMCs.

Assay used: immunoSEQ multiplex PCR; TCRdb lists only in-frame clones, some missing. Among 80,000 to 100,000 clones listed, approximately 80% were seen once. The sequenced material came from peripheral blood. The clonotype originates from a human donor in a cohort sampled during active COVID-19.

The CDR3 nucleotides are TGCGCCAGTTCCCGAGGGACAGGGGGCTTTGGCACTGAAGCTTTCTTT. It translates to CASSRGTGGFGTEAFF. The V and J genes are TRBV5-1 and TRBJ1-1, with TRBD1 matching over 12 bases. There are 16 residues in the CDR3. With V trimmed by 8 bases and J by 4 bases, 12 bases remained unmatched. The germline gives CDR1 SGHRS, CDR2 YFSETQ.